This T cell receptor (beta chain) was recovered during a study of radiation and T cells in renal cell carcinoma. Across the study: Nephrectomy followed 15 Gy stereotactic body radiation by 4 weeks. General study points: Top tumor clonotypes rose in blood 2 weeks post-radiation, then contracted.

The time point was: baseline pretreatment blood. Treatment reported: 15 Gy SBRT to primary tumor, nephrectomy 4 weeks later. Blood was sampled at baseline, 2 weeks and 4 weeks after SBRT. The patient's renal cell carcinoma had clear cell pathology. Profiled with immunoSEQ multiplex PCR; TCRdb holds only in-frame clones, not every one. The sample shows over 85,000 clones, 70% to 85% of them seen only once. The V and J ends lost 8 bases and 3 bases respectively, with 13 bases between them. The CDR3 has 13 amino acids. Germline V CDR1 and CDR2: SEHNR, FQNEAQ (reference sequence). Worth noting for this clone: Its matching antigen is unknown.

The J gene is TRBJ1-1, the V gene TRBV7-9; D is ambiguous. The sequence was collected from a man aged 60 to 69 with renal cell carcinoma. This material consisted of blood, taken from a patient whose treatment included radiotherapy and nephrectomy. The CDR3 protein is CASEATEDTEAFF. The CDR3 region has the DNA TGTGCCAGCGAGGCGACGGAGGACACTGAAGCTTTCTTT.